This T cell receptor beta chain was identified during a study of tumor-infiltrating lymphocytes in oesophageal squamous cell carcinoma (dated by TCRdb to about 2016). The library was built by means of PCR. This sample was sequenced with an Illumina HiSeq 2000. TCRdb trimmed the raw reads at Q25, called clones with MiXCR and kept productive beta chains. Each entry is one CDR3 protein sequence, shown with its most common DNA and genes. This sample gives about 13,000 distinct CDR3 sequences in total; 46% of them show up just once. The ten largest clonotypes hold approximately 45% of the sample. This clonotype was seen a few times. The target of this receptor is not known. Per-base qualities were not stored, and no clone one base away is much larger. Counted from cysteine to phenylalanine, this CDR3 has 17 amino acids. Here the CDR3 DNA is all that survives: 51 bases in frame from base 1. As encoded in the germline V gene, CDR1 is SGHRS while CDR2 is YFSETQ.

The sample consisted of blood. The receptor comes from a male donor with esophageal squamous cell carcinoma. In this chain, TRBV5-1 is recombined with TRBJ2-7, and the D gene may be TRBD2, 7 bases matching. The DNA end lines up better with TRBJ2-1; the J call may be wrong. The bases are TGCGCCAGCAGCTTGGTGGTAGCGGGTAAGGGGGACAATGAGCAGTTCTTC. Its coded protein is CASSLVVAGKGDNEQFF.